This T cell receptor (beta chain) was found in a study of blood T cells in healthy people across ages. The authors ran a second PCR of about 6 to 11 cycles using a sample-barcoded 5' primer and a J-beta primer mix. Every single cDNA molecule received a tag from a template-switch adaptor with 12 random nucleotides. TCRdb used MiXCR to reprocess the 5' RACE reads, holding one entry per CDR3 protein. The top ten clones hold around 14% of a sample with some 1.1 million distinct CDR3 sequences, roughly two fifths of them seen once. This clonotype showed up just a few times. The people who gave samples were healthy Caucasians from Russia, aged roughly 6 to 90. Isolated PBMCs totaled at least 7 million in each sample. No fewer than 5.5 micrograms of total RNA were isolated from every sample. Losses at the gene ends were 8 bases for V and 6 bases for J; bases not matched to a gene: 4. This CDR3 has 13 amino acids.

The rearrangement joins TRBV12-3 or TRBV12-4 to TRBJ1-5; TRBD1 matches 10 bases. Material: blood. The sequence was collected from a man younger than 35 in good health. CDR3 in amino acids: CASDRGRGQPQHF. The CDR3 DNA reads TGTGCCAGCGACAGGGGGCGAGGTCAGCCCCAGCATTTT.